This TCR beta chain was profiled in a study of blood T cell repertoires in COVID-19. For the study at large: Spain, Italy and the United States supplied samples that represented acute and convalescent COVID-19.

The table came from immunoSEQ multiplex PCR; TCRdb's copy has only in-frame clones and leaves some out. In the table there are roughly 130,000 clones, about 80% of which are singletons. CDR3 length: 13 amino acids. V lost 5 bases, J lost 0 bases, and 7 bases lay in between. Germline values: CDR1 MNHNY, CDR2 SVGAGI (reference sequence). The J gene is TRBJ1-2, the V gene TRBV6-6; D gene uncertain. This TCR came from a woman between 45 and 65 years old with acute or convalescent COVID-19. Source material: peripheral blood. The CDR3 DNA follows: TGTGCCAGCAGTACGACTACTAACTATGGCTACACCTTC. Translated, it gives CASSTTTNYGYTF.